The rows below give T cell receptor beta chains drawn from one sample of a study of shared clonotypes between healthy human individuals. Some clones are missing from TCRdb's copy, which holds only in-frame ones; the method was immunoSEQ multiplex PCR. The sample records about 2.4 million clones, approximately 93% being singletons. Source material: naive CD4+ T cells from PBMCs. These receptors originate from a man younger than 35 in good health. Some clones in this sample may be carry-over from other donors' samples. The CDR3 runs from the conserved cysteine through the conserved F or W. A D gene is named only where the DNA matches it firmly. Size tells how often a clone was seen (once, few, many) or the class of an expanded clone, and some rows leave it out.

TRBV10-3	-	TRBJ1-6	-	TGTGCCATCAGCGGAGGGAACAATTCACCCCTCCACTTT	CAISGGNNSPLHF
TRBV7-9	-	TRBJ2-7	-	TGTGCCAGCAGCTTAGGCGGGACGGGCTACGAGCAGTACTTC	CASSLGGTGYEQYF
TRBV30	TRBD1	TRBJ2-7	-	TGTGCCTGGACAGGGGGCTACGAGCAGTACTTC	CAWTGGYEQYF
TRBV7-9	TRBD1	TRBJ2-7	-	TGTGCCAGCAGCTTCGGAACCGGGACAGCTTCCAGGCAGTACTTC	CASSFGTGTASRQYF
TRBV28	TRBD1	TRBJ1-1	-	TGTGCCAGCAGCTCCGGGACAGGGGGCTTAGGCACTGAAGCTTTCTTT	CASSSGTGGLGTEAFF
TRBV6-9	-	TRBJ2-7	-	TGTGCCAGCAGCCACGACAGGGCGGGGGACTACGAGCAGTACTTC	CASSHDRAGDYEQYF
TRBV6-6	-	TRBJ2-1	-	TGTGCCAGCAGTTACTGGACAGTTTACAATGAGCAGTTCTTC	CASSYWTVYNEQFF
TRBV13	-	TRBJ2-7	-	TGTGCCAGCAGCTTATTTGGTAGCGGAGCCTACGAGCAGTACTTC	CASSLFGSGAYEQYF
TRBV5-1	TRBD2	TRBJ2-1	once	TGCGCCAGCAGCCCGGCGGGGTTGGCGGGAGGGCCTTCGACATATGAGCAGTTCTTC	CASSPAGLAGGPSTYEQFF
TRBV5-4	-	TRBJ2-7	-	TGTGCCAGCAGCTCCGGACAAGCCGGCGAGCAGTACTTC	CASSSGQAGEQYF
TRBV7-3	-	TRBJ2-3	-	TGTGCCAGCAGCTTTACCCGCACAGATACGCAGTATTTT	CASSFTRTDTQYF
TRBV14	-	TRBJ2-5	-	TGTGCCAGCAGCCAAGCGGCAGCCAGGGGGACCCAGTACTTC	CASSQAAARGTQYF
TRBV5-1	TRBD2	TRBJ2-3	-	TGCGCCAGCAGCTTGGGGGTTAGCGGGGCTAGCACAGATACGCAGTATTTT	CASSLGVSGASTDTQYF
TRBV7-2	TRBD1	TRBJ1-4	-	TGTGCCAGCAGCTCCGACAGGGGCGGAAAACTGTTTTTT	CASSSDRGGKLFF
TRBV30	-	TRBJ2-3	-	TGTGCCTGGAGTGTACTCGGACGGCCCACAGATACGCAGTATTTT	CAWSVLGRPTDTQYF
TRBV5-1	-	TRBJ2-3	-	TGCGCCAGCAGCGCGGAACCAAATTTTAGCACAGATACGCAGTATTTT	CASSAEPNFSTDTQYF
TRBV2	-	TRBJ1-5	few	TGTGCCAGCAGGGCGGAAATCTATAGCAATCAGCCCCAGCATTTT	CASRAEIYSNQPQHF
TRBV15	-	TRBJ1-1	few	TGTGCCACCAGCAGAGATCGGCAGAGTGAAGCTTTCTTT	CATSRDRQSEAFF
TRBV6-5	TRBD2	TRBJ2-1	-	TGTGCCAGCGGATCCGGGACTAGCGGTGGGGAGCAGTTCTTC	CASGSGTSGGEQFF
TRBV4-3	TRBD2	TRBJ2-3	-	TGCGCCAGCAGCCAGGATAGCGGGAGGGCCGCAGATACGCAGTATTTT	CASSQDSGRAADTQYF
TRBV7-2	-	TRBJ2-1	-	TGTGCCAGCAGGGTCGGCTTTGACTCCTACAATGAGCAGTTCTTC	CASRVGFDSYNEQFF
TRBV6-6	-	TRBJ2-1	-	TGTGCCAGCAGTTACCCCCCGGGAGAGCAGTTCTTC	CASSYPPGEQFF
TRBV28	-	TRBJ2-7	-	TGTGCCAGCAGTCCGCCCGGGTCTTACGAGCAGTACTTC	CASSPPGSYEQYF
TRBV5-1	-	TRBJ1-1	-	TGCGCCAGCAAGGGGGTGGACACTGAAGCTTTCTTT	CASKGVDTEAFF
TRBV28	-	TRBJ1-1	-	TGTGTGAGGCTAATACCCAAGGGGGAGGGGCCACAAGTAGGGACTGAAGCTTTCTTT	CVRLIPKGEGPQVGTEAFF
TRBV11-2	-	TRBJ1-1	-	TGTGCCAGCAGACCCGCGTTTGGGGACGGGTCGGGAACTGAAGCTTTCTTT	CASRPAFGDGSGTEAFF
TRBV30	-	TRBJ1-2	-	TGTGCCTGGAGTGTCTTTGGTGGCTACACCTTC	CAWSVFGGYTF
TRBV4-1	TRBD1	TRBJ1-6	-	TGCGCCAGCAGCCATACGACAGGGTCCCTCCACTTT	CASSHTTGSLHF
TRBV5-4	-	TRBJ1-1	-	TGTGCCAGCAGCTTGGGAGAACGGGGGGCGCGGACTGAAGCTTTCTTT	CASSLGERGARTEAFF
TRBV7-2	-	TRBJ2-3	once	TGTGCCAGCAGCTTAGTATCTAGCAGGTACACAGATACGCAGTATTTT	CASSLVSSRYTDTQYF
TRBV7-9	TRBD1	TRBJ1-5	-	TGTGCCAGCAGCCCGACAGGGACAGGTCAGCCCCAGCATTTT	CASSPTGTGQPQHF
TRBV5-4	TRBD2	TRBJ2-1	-	TGTGCCAGCCACGGGTTGAAGCGGGGAACTAGAGATGAGCAGTTCTTC	CASHGLKRGTRDEQFF
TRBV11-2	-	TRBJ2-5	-	TGTGCCAGCAGCTTAGTTTCGGTGATAACCCAGTACTTC	CASSLVSVITQYF
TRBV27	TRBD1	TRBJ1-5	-	TGTGCCAGCAGTTTATCGGTCAGGGGGATTGGCAATCAGCCCCAGCATTTT	CASSLSVRGIGNQPQHF
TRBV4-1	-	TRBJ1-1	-	TGCGCCAGCAGCCAAGACATTGGCAGGGACACTGAAGCTTTCTTT	CASSQDIGRDTEAFF
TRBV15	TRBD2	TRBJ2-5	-	TGTGCCACCAGCAGAGTTAGCTTAAGCGGGAGGACTTACCAAGAGACCCAGTACTTC	CATSRVSLSGRTYQETQYF
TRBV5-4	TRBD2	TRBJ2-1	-	TGTGCCAGCAGCCCGAGACTAGCGGGAGGGGGATTTAATGAGCAGTTCTTC	CASSPRLAGGGFNEQFF
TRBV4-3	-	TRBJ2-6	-	TGCGCCAGCAGCCAAGATTACCGGCGCTCTGGGGCCAACGTCCTGACTTTC	CASSQDYRRSGANVLTF
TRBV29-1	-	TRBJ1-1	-	TGCAGCGCAGAGACAGCCATGAACACTGAAGCTTTCTTT	CSAETAMNTEAFF
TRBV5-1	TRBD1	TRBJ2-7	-	TGCGCCAGCAGCCGGGACAGGGAGTACGAGCAGTACTTC	CASSRDREYEQYF
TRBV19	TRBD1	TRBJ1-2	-	TGTGCCAGTAGCGACAGGGGCCTCTATGGCTACACCTTC	CASSDRGLYGYTF